Following are 25 T cell receptor beta chains from one sample sequenced in a study of radiotherapy plus CTLA-4 blockade in lung cancer. The protocol was immunoSEQ multiplex PCR, while the TCRdb copy is restricted to in-frame clones and leaves out a portion. In the table there are around 110,000 clones, more than 75% of which are singletons. This material consisted of peripheral blood, taken from a patient treated with radiotherapy plus ipilimumab. Source of these receptors: a human donor with non-small cell lung cancer that progressed on radiotherapy plus ipilimumab. Some clones in this sample may be carry-over from other donors' samples.

The chain uses TRBV7-3 and TRBJ2-3; no definite D call. CDR1 SGHTA and CDR2 FQGTGA come from the germline V gene. This CDR3 comprises 14 residues. V gave up 5 bases and J gave up 0 bases, with 9 bases separating them. The CDR3 DNA reads as TGTGCCAGCAGCGGGCCCGGCAGCACAGATACGCAGTATTTT. Its protein is CASSGPGSTDTQYF.

This rearrangement joins TRBV29-1 to TRBJ2-7; TRBD1 might be the D (6 bases). Looked up from germline, CDR1 is SQVTM and CDR2 is ANQGSEA. The CDR3 is 13 residues long. With 6 bases removed from V and 0 bases from J, the gap between germline ends came to 12 bases. The CDR3 nucleotides read TGCAGCGTGGGGACATACAGCTCCTACGAGCAGTACTTC. Its translation: CSVGTYSSYEQYF.

J is TRBJ1-6 and V is TRBV19, with TRBD1 identical over 7 bases. CDR3 length: 14 residues. The trim removed 9 bases at V and 7 bases at J, leaving 9 bases unmatched. Germline V gene data show CDR1 as LNHDA and CDR2 as SQIVND (reference sequence). CDR3 coding DNA: TGTGCCAGCTGCCGGGGACAGCGGAATTCACCCCTCCACTTT. Translation: CASCRGQRNSPLHF.

This chain uses TRBV10-3 with TRBJ2-7; D ambiguous. The length of the CDR3 is 11 residues. Trimming took off 3 bases at V and 6 bases at J, with 6 bases between the two ends. Germline values: CDR1 ENHRY, CDR2 SYGVKD. CDR3: CAISEAGEQYF. CDR3 DNA: TGTGCCATCAGTGAAGCCGGCGAGCAGTACTTC.

This sequence joins TRBV15 and TRBJ1-4; TRBD1 agrees at 8 bases. In germline, CDR1 is LNHNV, CDR2 YYDKDF (reference sequence). V trimming: 0 bases; J trimming: 3 bases; junction bases outside the gene matches: 6. The CDR3 contains 17 residues. CDR3 in amino acids: CATSRELQGASNEKLFF. In nucleotides, the CDR3 is TGTGCCACCAGCAGAGAACTTCAGGGGGCGTCTAATGAAAAACTGTTTTTT.

The chain combines TRBV5-6 with TRBJ2-2; D remains ambiguous. Germline V gene data show CDR1 as SGHDT and CDR2 as YYEEEE. V lost 3 bases and J 5 bases, leaving 8 bases between the germline ends. CDR3 length equals 13 residues. The DNA of the CDR3 is TGTGCCAGCAGCTCCGTGGGGACCGGGGAGCTGTTTTTT. This sequence encodes CASSSVGTGELFF. Full variable domain (remainder filled in from reference TRBV5-6 and TRBJ2-2): DAGVTQSPTHLIKTRGQQVTLRCSPKSGHDTVSWYQQALGQGPQFIFQYYEEEERQRGNFPDRFSGHQFPNYSSELNVNALLLGDSALYLCASSSVGTGELFFGEGSRLTVL.

The chain combines TRBV7-2 with TRBJ2-7; D perhaps matches TRBD2 (6 bases). Germline V gives CDR1 SGHTA, CDR2 FQGNSA. This CDR3 is 13 amino acids long. Trimming took 5 bases from V and 7 from J, leaving 15 bases between them. The CDR3 nucleotides read TGTGCCAGCAGCCTACGGACTAAGGGGGAGCAGTACTTC. It encodes CASSLRTKGEQYF.

V gene TRBV6-5 combines with J gene TRBJ1-6; maybe TRBD1 (5 bases). The length of the CDR3 is 13 residues. Germline CDR1 and CDR2: MNHEY and SVGAGI. V lost 6 bases and J lost 9, with 12 bases in between. The CDR3 reads CASRQGFGSPLHF. DNA for the CDR3: TGTGCCAGCAGGCAGGGTTTTGGTTCACCCCTCCACTTT.

This clone was detected many times. V usage is TRBV15 and J usage is TRBJ1-6; the match to TRBD1 covers 8 bases. The CDR3 contains 16 residues. V lost 4 bases to trimming and J lost 7 bases; unmatched junction nucleotides: 9. Germline lookup yields CDR1 LNHNV and CDR2 YYDKDF (reference sequence). The CDR3 sequence is CATSTYRQGRNSPLHF. The CDR3 bases are TGTGCCACCAGCACCTACCGACAGGGGCGGAATTCACCCCTCCACTTT.

The chain joins TRBV18 to TRBJ2-5; D not resolved. V lost 6 bases and J lost 3, with 5 bases in between. Germline V gives CDR1 KGHSH, CDR2 LQKENI. CDR3 length: 11 amino acids. CDR3 in amino acids: CASSLKETQYF. The CDR3 nucleotides read TGTGCCAGCTCTCTAAAAGAGACCCAGTACTTC.

J is TRBJ2-2 and V is TRBV6-1; 8 bases map to TRBD1. CDR3 length equals 15 residues. Germline V gives CDR1 MNHNS, CDR2 SASEGT. After removal of 6 bases from V and 3 bases from J, the junction contained 6 bases not matched to a gene. CDR3 coding DNA: TGTGCCAGCAGCCGGACAGGGTTTGACACCGGGGAGCTGTTTTTT. Translated, it gives CASSRTGFDTGELFF.

V and J are TRBV28 and TRBJ2-7; TRBD1 matches at 7 bases. The CDR3 runs 17 residues. The trim removed 5 bases at V and 3 bases at J, leaving 16 bases unmatched. CDR1 MDHEN and CDR2 SYDVKM come from the germline V gene. CDR3 residues: CASSTDQPGQKFYEQYF. The CDR3 nucleotides are TGTGCCAGCAGTACTGATCAACCGGGACAGAAGTTCTACGAGCAGTACTTC.

This chain connects TRBV7-8 to TRBJ2-5; D is uncertain. Trimming stripped 2 bases from V and 3 bases from J, with 10 bases between. The CDR3 runs to 14 residues. Looked up from germline, CDR1 is SGHVS and CDR2 is FQNEAQ. In nucleotides, the CDR3 is TGTGCCAGCAGCTTAATCTCTGGAGAAGAGACCCAGTACTTC. Translated, it gives CASSLISGEETQYF. The full variable domain, completed using reference TRBV7-8 and TRBJ2-5, is GAGVSQSPRYKVAKRGQDVALRCDPISGHVSLFWYQQALGQGPEFLTYFQNEAQLDKSGLPSDRFFAERPEGSVSTLKIQRTQQEDSAVYLCASSLISGEETQYFGPGTRLLVL.

This chain links TRBV4-2 with TRBJ1-5; 8 bases fit TRBD1. The germline V gene has CDR1 LGHNA and CDR2 YNFKEQ. With 4 bases clipped from V and 7 bases from J, the junction kept 18 bases outside the gene matches. The CDR3 covers 18 residues. CDR3 sequence reads: CASSPDPETGVVGQPQHF. CDR3 sequence (DNA): TGTGCCAGCAGCCCAGACCCCGAGACAGGGGTGGTAGGGCAGCCCCAGCATTTT.

This clone was seen only once. The genes are TRBV11-2 and TRBJ1-5; D unresolved. Germline V CDR1 and CDR2: SGHAT, FQNNGV. V dropped 1 base and J dropped 2 bases, with 15 bases sitting between them. The CDR3 totals 17 residues. In DNA form, the CDR3 reads TGTGCCAGCAGCTTAGGTTCGGGGATTCCGGGCAATCAGCCCCAGCATTTT. This codes for CASSLGSGIPGNQPQHF.

The V gene is TRBV6-1, the J gene TRBJ1-1, with TRBD1 matching over 7 bases. J lost 0 bases, V lost 7 bases, and 5 bases had no gene match. CDR3 size: 14 residues. Germline V lookup: CDR1 MNHNS, CDR2 SASEGT. The CDR3 DNA reads as TGTGCCAGCATCCAGGGACAGATGAACACTGAAGCTTTCTTT. Translation: CASIQGQMNTEAFF.

The rearrangement joins TRBV25-1 to TRBJ1-6, with D tentatively TRBD1 (5 bases). V lost 6 bases and J 11 bases, leaving 26 bases between the germline ends. This CDR3 is 17 amino acids long. The germline V gene encodes CDR1 MGHDK and CDR2 SYGVNS. CDR3 coding DNA: TGTGCCAGCAGCCCTGCGGGGGGTGGGTTGAATTATCCACCCCTCCACTTT. Protein product: CASSPAGGGLNYPPLHF.

V is TRBV18 and J is TRBJ2-7, with D unclear. This CDR3 spans 15 amino acids. Trimming stripped 3 bases from V and 2 bases from J, with 14 bases between. Germline V CDR1 and CDR2: KGHSH, LQKENI. This CDR3 is CASSPLGTVPYEQYF. For the CDR3, the DNA is TGTGCCAGCTCACCCTTAGGTACAGTGCCCTACGAGCAGTACTTC.

The rearrangement links TRBV5-1 to TRBJ2-7; TRBD1 agrees at 10 bases. The V segment lost 4 bases and the J segment 2 bases; nucleotides outside the gene matches: 9. CDR1 and CDR2 (germline): SGHRS, YFSETQ. This CDR3 is 16 amino acids long. CDR3 bases: TGCGCCAGCAGCCTCAAAATCGGGACAGGGGCCTACGAGCAGTACTTC. Translation: CASSLKIGTGAYEQYF.

The rearrangement uses TRBV5-1 and TRBJ2-6; D is undetermined. CDR1 and CDR2 (germline): SGHRS, YFSETQ. V shed 3 bases and J shed 0 bases, with 7 bases lying between them. The CDR3 totals 15 residues. Here the CDR3 DNA reads TGCGCCAGCAGCTCTCAGAACTCTGGGGCCAACGTCCTGACTTTC. Protein: CASSSQNSGANVLTF.

This chain uses TRBV7-8 with TRBJ2-1, with a weak D call TRBD2 (7 bases). CDR1 is SGHVS and CDR2 is FQNEAQ in the germline V gene. This CDR3 spans 15 amino acids. Trimming cost V 5 bases and J 4 bases, with 15 bases left between them. This CDR3 is CASSPTGGRYNEQFF. The CDR3 DNA reads TGTGCCAGCAGCCCCACCGGGGGGCGATACAATGAGCAGTTCTTC.

CDR3 DNA: TGTGCCTCTCCCCCGGCTAGCGGGGGCTCAGATACGCAGTATTTT. Translated: CASPPASGGSDTQYF. The V gene is TRBV7-2, the J gene TRBJ2-3; TRBD2 aligns across 10 bases. CDR3 length: 15 amino acids. With 11 bases clipped from V and 4 bases from J, the junction kept 12 bases outside the gene matches. From germline, CDR1 is SGHTA and CDR2 FQGNSA.

The rearrangement joins TRBV19 to TRBJ2-5, with TRBD1 as a possible D gene (5 bases). Trimming shortened V by 7 bases and J by 1 base, and 13 bases separated the two germline ends. The CDR3 runs to 14 residues. CDR1 and CDR2 (germline): LNHDA, SQIVND (reference sequence). The CDR3 DNA is TGTGCCAGTAATTCCGGCCAGGGCCAAGAGACCCAGTACTTC. It specifies CASNSGQGQETQYF.

This clone has a single count. The rearrangement links TRBV27 to TRBJ1-4; 8 positions match TRBD1. With V trimmed by 4 bases and J by 6 bases, 4 bases remained unmatched. Germline loops: CDR1 MNHEY, CDR2 SMNVEV (reference sequence). This CDR3 comprises 14 residues. CDR3 loop: CASSSRGQDEKLFF. The CDR3 DNA sequence: TGTGCCAGCAGTTCCAGGGGGCAGGATGAAAAACTGTTTTTT.

The chain carries TRBV4-3 and TRBJ1-4; possibly TRBD1 for D (6 bases). Trimming removed 4 bases from V and 3 bases from J, with 12 bases in between. The CDR3 is 15 amino acids. Germline V CDR1 and CDR2: LGHNA, YSLEER. The CDR3 here is CASSPKTGANEKLFF. In DNA form, the CDR3 reads TGCGCCAGCAGCCCGAAGACAGGAGCTAATGAAAAACTGTTTTTT.